These 4 T cell receptor beta chains originate from one sample sequenced in a study of T cell responses to AZD1222 COVID-19 vaccine. Assay used: immunoSEQ multiplex PCR; TCRdb lists only in-frame clones, some missing. The repertoire holds some 130,000 clones, with about 87% as singletons. Sequencing used peripheral blood, obtained on day 0 of AZD1222 vaccination. The receptors were sampled from an adult in good health.

The count of this clone is one. The chain is built from TRBV15 and TRBJ2-5, with 11 bases identical to TRBD1. The CDR3 loop spans 17 amino acids. Germline-derived CDR1 and CDR2 are LNHNV and YYDKDF (reference sequence). V trimming: 0 bases; J trimming: 5 bases; junction bases outside the gene matches: 8. This CDR3 reads CATSREDRGPPGETQYF. CDR3 in DNA: TGTGCCACCAGCAGAGAGGACAGGGGGCCTCCCGGGGAGACCCAGTACTTC.

The chain uses TRBV6-5 and TRBJ1-4; the D is unclear. From germline, CDR1 is MNHEY and CDR2 SVGAGI. V was pared by 6 bases and J by 2 bases, with 10 bases between. This CDR3 has 14 amino acids. CDR3 DNA sequence: TGTGCCAGCAGGCCCGGTGGGACTAATGAAAAACTGTTTTTT. Its translation is CASRPGGTNEKLFF.

The rearrangement links TRBV29-1 to TRBJ2-3; unclear D gene. The CDR3 extends over 12 amino acids. The germline V gene has CDR1 SQVTM and CDR2 ANQGSEA. Trimming left V 4 bases short and J 4 bases short, with 9 bases between. The CDR3 bases are TGCAGCGTTGTGGGGTCCCCAGATACGCAGTATTTT. It is translated as CSVVGSPDTQYF.

The rearrangement joins TRBV2 to TRBJ2-7; D is possibly TRBD2 (7 bases). Trimming cost V 7 bases and J 0 bases, with 16 bases left between them. The CDR3 has 15 amino acids. Germline V gives CDR1 SNHLY, CDR2 FYNNEI. CDR3 sequence reads: CASTEGGLGSYEQYF. The CDR3 coding sequence is TGTGCCAGCACCGAGGGGGGGCTGGGCTCCTACGAGCAGTACTTC.